The present TCR beta chain was sequenced within a study of T cell responses to AZD1222 COVID-19 vaccine. Second-dose groups at about 4 or about 12 weeks were pooled. Assay used: immunoSEQ multiplex PCR; TCRdb lists only in-frame clones, some missing. The repertoire holds approximately 120,000 clones, with 88% as singletons. Whole-study results and caveats: Samples come after the peak T cell response, not at day 14. The study found vaccine-associated CD4 TCRs spanning spike, dominant at 160-218 and 743-854. At study baseline, merely a handful of AZD1222 recipients were seropositive.

Remarks on this clone: Its antigen is as yet unknown.

There are 17 residues in the CDR3. The germline gives CDR1 SGHRS, CDR2 YFSETQ. After removal of 4 bases from V and 5 bases from J, the junction contained 13 bases not matched to a gene. The specimen comprised peripheral blood, sampled 28 days after the second AZD1222 dose. The chain has TRBV5-1 and TRBJ2-1; 9 bases agree with TRBD2. This clonotype originated in an adult who received the AZD1222 COVID-19 vaccine. CDR3 amino acids: CASSRRISGSRDNEQFF. The CDR3 nucleotides read TGCGCCAGCAGCCGAAGAATTAGCGGGAGTAGGGACAATGAGCAGTTCTTC.